Sequencing of this TCR beta chain was carried out in a study of a mutant IDH1 vaccine in newly diagnosed glioma (dated by TCRdb to the early 2020s). Looking at the study overall: Across visits V03 through V10, patients got a total of eight vaccinations, given in weeks 1, 3, 5, 7, 11, 15, 19 and 23. Vaccination began 4-6 weeks after radiotherapy alone, or alongside temozolomide cycles in the chemotherapy-containing groups. Peripheral blood samples were drawn at six visits, namely V03 (baseline), V05, V07, V10, V12 and V13. Of the roughly 31 treated patients, about 60% were male and about 40% were female, and the mean age was approximately 39 years. Prior to enrollment, standard therapy consisting of radiotherapy alone, temozolomide alone, or radiochemotherapy with temozolomide had been administered to patients, with the combination being received by most patients. Longitudinal TCRB deep sequencing was performed for approximately 24 treated patients wherever samples were available for exploratory analyses.

Interpreted using the paper, the time point label stands for: week 23, last vaccination. A 20-mer mutant IDH1 peptide at 300 micrograms in Montanide made up each vaccine dose, which was injected subcutaneously together with topical imiquimod. Donors had newly diagnosed WHO grade 3 or 4 IDH1-mutant astrocytomas with loss of nuclear ATRX. The samples were drawn from NOA16, a multicentre, single-arm, open-label phase I trial in Germany that tested a mutant IDH1 peptide vaccine in humans for the first time. Genomic DNA for TCRB sequencing was extracted from EDTA blood using the DNeasy Blood and Tissue Kit. Overall study outcomes, separate from this receptor: It was noted by the authors that analyses of patient blood samples could not be reproduced owing to sample limitations. Pseudoprogression seemed to be unrelated to changes in the top peripheral T cell clonotypes found by TCRB sequencing. PBMC samples for TCRB deep sequencing were selected based on availability. Immune responses induced by the vaccine were seen in roughly 95% of patients across multiple MHC alleles.

The receptor library was made with the immunoSEQ multiplex PCR assay. Following the manufacturer's protocol, the hsTCRB Kit was used to amplify rearranged TCR beta chain sequences. Sequencing of TCRB libraries was carried out on an Illumina MiSeq. Under the source paper's analysis protocol: The proprietary platform of the kit vendor was used for demultiplexing, trimming and gene mapping. Entries here come from immuneACCESS through TCRdb and include only in-frame sequences with V and J called. Some clones fail to appear in such tables; in the studies checked, an unresolved V gene covers under half of the shortfall, and the cause of the remainder is unknown. Clone size and V and J calls were adopted from that table, with D and trimming inferred from the DNA. The sample table holds 65,000 or so clones, of which 80% to 90% were seen once. The ten largest make up 4% of the sample. Comment on this clone: Which antigen it targets is not known. One base away there is no much larger clone; base qualities are not given.

Sequencing was performed on PBMCs, taken from a glioma patient whose treatment included an IDH1 peptide vaccine. This clonotype was sampled from a man aged 25 to 40 with glioma.

The bases read TGCAGCGTTGAGGAGTTCGGTGGGGAAAAACTGTTTTTT. Translation gives CSVEEFGGEKLFF. This chain is built from TRBV29-1 and TRBJ1-4; the D gene identity is not certain. V is shortened by 3 bases, J by 8 bases, and the region joining them spans 13 bases. CDR1 SQVTM and CDR2 ANQGSEA are derived from the germline V gene. Spanning cysteine to phenylalanine, the CDR3 consists of 13 amino acids. CDR3 DNA only is kept here, 39 bases in frame from base 1.